One TCR beta chain is described in this entry. Its cognate antigen has yet to be identified. Per-nucleotide qualities are absent, and no much larger clonotype sits a single base away. This sample stems from a study of T cells in Graves' hyperthyroidism and ophthalmopathy (dated by TCRdb to about 2019). Concerning the study at large: Peripheral blood was sampled at the time of initial diagnosis, prior to any treatment. TCR Vbeta CDR3 sequencing of 120 to 150 peripheral blood samples (43 ophthalmopathy, 75 to 80 hyperthyroidism and roughly 17 progressor patients) is reported in the paper. A discovery cohort of around 98 patients, approximately 44 with Graves' ophthalmopathy and 55 to 60 with stable Graves' hyperthyroidism, was used to find distinguishing TCR V-J signatures. Thyroid tissue and blood T-cell repertoires from about six Graves' hyperthyroidism patients were also compared in the study. The 100 discovery patients were randomly divided into training and test sets at a 7:3 ratio. Whether ophthalmopathy could be predicted prospectively was tested in an independent validation cohort made up of roughly 19 hyperthyroidism patients plus 17 patients who later progressed to ophthalmopathy. After sampling, hyperthyroidism patients received methimazole starting at 30 mg daily, and ophthalmopathy patients received high-dose intravenous methylprednisolone.

The TCR beta CDR3 regions were amplified from RNA transcripts. The TCR CDR3 was subjected to a first round of RT-PCR using the HTBI primer set and the Qiagen OneStep RT-PCR kit. A second multiplex PCR round built the libraries, followed by size selection and purification. Paired-end sequencing of the libraries was performed with 100 bp reads on an Illumina HiSeq2000. From the authors' description of their analysis: SOAPnuke was used to process the raw data, with reads discarded if the reads contained adapters or uncalled bases, had a mean Phred below 15, or lacked an exact constant-primer or identifier match. COPE v1.2.5 was used to merge high-quality paired reads, and clonotypes were defined as unique nucleotide sequences. MiTCR v1.1 was used to align the clonotypes against IMGT TRBV, TRBD and TRBJ reference segments. The analysis was restricted to V-J combinations with a frequency above 0.0001, which together covered 98% to 99.2% of the repertoires. The TCS score was defined as the ratio of F50 (clonal expansion) to E x V (chaos), calculated using BLOSUM62-based TCRdist between CDR3 peptides within each V-J. Welch's t-statistics and random forest reduced approximately 520 V-J features to fewer than 15, which were used in a naive Bayes classifier (R e1071). TCRdb redid the processing of the public reads, applying fastp at Q25 and MiXCR, and retained in-frame beta chains. Rows with one shared CDR3 protein collapse into an entry with the most common genes and DNA. TCRdb, not the original authors, processed these V and J calls. For this sample the table gives approximately 620,000 distinct CDR3 sequences, of which about 15% were detected only once. In total, the top ten clones hold 5.8% of the sample.

CDR1 SGHRS and CDR2 YFSETQ are derived from the germline V gene. The V and J ends are trimmed by 0 bases and 2 bases, leaving 9 bases between them. From its cysteine to its phenylalanine, the CDR3 spans 15 amino acids. Kept here is only the CDR3 DNA, which spans 45 bases and is read in frame from base 1. What the research found in general, with its limitations: During validation, the model predicted progression to ophthalmopathy a median of about 5.9 months ahead of onset, with more than 60% sensitivity and around 72% specificity. Sample size was not statistically predetermined, and investigators were not blinded to group allocation. Most expanded thyroid clonotypes (frequency above 0.001) were also detected in blood, suggesting blood repertoires may reflect thyroid immune responses. In cross-validation, a model built on a 13 V-J signature told ophthalmopathy apart from stable hyperthyroidism with approximately 91% sensitivity and 81% to 82% specificity, and in testing the same model reached 80%/75%.

Hyperthyroidism patients were newly diagnosed, with disease duration under 2 months, and aged 18 to 65 years. Any patient with an uncontrolled infection, another autoimmune disease, pregnancy or lactation was excluded. Diagnoses relied on clinical symptoms, serum thyroxine and TRAb, thyroid ultrasound and orbital computed tomography. Blood from progressor patients was drawn when they were first diagnosed with hyperthyroidism, before any ophthalmopathy symptoms appeared. PBMCs were separated from 7.5 to 10 ml of fresh peripheral blood using Ficoll-Paque density gradient centrifugation. Progressor patients were defined as those initially diagnosed with Graves' hyperthyroidism in whom ophthalmopathy developed during follow-up. Trizol reagent was used to extract total RNA, and RNA quality was then checked on an Agilent 2100 Bioanalyzer.

Sequenced sample: blood. The origin of this receptor is a woman in her twenties or thirties with Graves' hyperthyroidism that later progressed to Graves' ophthalmopathy. This chain is built from TRBV5-1 and TRBJ1-5; no D gene is confidently identified. CDR3 loop: CASSLGEMGNQPQHF. The DNA reads TGCGCCAGCAGCTTGGGGGAGATGGGCAATCAGCCCCAGCATTTT.